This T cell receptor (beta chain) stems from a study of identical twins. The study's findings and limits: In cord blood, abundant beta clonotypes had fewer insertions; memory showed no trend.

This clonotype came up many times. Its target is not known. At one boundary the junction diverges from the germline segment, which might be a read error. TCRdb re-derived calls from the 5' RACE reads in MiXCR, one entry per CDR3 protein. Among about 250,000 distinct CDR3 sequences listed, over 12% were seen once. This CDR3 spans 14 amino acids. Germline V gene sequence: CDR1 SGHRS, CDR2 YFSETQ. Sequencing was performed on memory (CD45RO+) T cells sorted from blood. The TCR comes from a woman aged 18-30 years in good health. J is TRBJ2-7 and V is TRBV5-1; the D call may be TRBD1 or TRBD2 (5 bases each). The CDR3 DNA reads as TGTGCCAGCAGCTTGGCACGGGGCAGCTACGAGCAGTACTTC. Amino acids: CASSLARGSYEQYF.